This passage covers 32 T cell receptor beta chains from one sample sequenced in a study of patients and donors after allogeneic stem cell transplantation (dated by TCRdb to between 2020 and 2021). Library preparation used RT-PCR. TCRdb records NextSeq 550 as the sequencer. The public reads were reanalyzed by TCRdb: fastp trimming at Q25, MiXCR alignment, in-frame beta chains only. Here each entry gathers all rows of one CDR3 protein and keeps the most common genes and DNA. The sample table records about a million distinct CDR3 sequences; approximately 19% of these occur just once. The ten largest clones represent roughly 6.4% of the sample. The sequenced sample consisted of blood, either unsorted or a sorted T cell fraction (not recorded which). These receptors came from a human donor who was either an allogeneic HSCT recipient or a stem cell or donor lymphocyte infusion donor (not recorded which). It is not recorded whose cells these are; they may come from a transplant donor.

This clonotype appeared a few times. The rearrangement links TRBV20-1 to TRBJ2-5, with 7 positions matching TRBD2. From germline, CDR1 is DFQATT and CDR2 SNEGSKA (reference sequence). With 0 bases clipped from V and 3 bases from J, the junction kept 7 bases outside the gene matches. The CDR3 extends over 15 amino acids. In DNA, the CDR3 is TGCAGTGCTAGAGATCCGGGACTACTAGAAGAGACCCAGTACTTC. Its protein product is CSARDPGLLEETQYF.

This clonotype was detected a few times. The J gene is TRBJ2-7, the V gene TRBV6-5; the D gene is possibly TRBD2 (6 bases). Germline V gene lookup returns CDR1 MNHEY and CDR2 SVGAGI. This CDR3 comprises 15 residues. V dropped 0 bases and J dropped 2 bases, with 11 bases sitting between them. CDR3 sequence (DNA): TGTGCCAGCAGTTACTCCCGCGGGGAGACCTACGAGCAGTACTTC. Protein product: CASSYSRGETYEQYF.

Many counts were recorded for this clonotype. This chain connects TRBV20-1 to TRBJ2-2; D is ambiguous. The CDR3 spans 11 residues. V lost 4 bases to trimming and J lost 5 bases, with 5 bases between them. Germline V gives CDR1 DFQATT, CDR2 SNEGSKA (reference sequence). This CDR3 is CSATRTGELFF. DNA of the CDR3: TGCAGTGCTACTAGAACCGGGGAGCTGTTTTTT.

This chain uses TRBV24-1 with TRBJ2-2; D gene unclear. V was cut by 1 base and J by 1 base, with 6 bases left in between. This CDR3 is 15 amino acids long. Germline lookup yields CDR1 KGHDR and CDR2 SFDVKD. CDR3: CATSDFRRNTGELFF. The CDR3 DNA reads TGTGCCACCAGTGATTTTCGCCGGAACACCGGGGAGCTGTTTTTT.

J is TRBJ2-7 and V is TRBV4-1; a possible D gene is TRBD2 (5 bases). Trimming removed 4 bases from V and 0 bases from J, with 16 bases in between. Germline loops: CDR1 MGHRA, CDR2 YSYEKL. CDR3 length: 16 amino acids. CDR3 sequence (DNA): TGCGCCAGCAGCCCTACCTCTTTTGGGAGCTCCTACGAGCAGTACTTC. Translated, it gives CASSPTSFGSSYEQYF.

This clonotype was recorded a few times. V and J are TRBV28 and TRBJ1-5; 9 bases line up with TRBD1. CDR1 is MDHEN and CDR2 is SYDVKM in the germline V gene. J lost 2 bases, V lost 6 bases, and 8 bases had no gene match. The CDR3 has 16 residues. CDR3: CASRKQGAVGNQPQHF. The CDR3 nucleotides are TGTGCCAGCAGGAAACAGGGGGCAGTGGGCAATCAGCCCCAGCATTTT. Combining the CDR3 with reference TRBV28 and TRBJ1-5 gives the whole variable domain DVKVTQSSRYLVKRTGEKVFLECVQDMDHENMFWYRQDPGLGLRLIYFSYDVKMKEKGDIPEGYSVSREKKERFSLILESASTNQTSMYLCASRKQGAVGNQPQHFGDGTRLSIL.

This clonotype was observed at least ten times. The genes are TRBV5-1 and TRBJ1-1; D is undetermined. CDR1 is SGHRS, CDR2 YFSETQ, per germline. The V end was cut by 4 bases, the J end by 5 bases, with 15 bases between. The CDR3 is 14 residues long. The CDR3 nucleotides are TGCGCCAGCAGCCCAATGACTCCGGCGACTGAAGCTTTCTTT. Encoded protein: CASSPMTPATEAFF.

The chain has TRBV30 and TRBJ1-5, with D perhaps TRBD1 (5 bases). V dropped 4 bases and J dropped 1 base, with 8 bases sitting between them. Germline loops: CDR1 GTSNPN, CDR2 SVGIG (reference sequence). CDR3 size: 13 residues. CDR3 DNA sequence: TGTGCCTGGACCTCAGGGAGCAATCAGCCCCAGCATTTT. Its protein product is CAWTSGSNQPQHF.

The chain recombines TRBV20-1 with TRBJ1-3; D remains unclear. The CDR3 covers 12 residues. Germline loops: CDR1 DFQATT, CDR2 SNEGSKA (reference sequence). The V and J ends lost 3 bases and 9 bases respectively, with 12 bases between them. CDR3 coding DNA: TGCAGTGCTAGCGGTTCTCGGTCCACCATATATTTT. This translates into CSASGSRSTIYF.

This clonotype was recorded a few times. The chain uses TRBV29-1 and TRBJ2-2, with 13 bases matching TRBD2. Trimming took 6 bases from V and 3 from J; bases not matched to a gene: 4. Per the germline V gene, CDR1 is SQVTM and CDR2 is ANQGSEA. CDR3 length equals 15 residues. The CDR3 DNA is TGCAGCGTAGGGACTAGCGGGACCTACACCGGGGAGCTGTTTTTT. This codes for CSVGTSGTYTGELFF.

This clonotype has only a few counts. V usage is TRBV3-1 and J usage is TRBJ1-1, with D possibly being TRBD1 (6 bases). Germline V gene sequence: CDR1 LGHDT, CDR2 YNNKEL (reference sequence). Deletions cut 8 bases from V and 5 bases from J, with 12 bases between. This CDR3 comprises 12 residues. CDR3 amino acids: CASSGASTEAFF. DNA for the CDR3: TGTGCCAGCTCAGGGGCATCAACTGAAGCTTTCTTT.

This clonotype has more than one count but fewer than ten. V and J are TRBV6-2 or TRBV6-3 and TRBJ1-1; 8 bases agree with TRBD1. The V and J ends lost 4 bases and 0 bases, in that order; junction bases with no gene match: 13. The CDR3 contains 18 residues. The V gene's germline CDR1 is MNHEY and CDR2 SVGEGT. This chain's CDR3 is CASSWDRSLRSLNTEAFF. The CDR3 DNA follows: TGTGCCAGCAGTTGGGACAGGTCCTTGCGTTCGTTGAACACTGAAGCTTTCTTT.

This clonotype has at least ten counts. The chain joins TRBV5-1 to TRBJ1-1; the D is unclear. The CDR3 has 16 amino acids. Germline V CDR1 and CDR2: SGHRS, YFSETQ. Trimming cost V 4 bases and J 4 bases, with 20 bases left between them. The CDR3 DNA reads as TGCGCCAGCAGCCGCGGAGGGAACGGCGTGGGCACTGAAGCTTTCTTT. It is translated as CASSRGGNGVGTEAFF. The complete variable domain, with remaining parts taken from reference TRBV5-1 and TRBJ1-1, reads KAGVTQTPRYLIKTRGQQVTLSCSPISGHRSVSWYQQTPGQGLQFLFEYFSETQRNKGNFPGRFSGRQFSNSRSEMNVSTLELGDSALYLCASSRGGNGVGTEAFFGQGTRLTVV.

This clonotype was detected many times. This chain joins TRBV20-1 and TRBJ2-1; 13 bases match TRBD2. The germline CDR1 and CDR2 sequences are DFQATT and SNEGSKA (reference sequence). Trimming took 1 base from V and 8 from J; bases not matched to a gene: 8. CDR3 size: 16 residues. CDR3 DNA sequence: TGCAGTGCTAGAGCGGGGGGACTAGCGGGGATATATGAGCAGTTCTTC. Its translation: CSARAGGLAGIYEQFF.

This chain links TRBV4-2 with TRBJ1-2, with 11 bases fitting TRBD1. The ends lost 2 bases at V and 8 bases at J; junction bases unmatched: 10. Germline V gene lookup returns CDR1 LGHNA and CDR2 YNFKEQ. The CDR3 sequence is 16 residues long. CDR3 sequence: CASSQPGTGGEEGYTF. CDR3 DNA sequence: TGTGCCAGCAGCCAACCCGGGACAGGGGGAGAGGAAGGCTACACCTTC.

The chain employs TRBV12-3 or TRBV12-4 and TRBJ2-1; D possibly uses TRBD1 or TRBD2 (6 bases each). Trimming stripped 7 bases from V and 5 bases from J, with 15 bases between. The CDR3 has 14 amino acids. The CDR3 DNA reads TGTGCCAGCACCCCCCCGGGGGCCCACAATGAGCAGTTCTTC. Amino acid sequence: CASTPPGAHNEQFF.

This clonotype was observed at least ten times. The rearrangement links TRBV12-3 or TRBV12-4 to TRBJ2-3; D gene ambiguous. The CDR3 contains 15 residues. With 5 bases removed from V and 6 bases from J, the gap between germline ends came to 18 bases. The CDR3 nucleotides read TGTGCCAGCAGTGCCCGCTTCCCTTCGTACGATACGCAGTATTTT. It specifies CASSARFPSYDTQYF.

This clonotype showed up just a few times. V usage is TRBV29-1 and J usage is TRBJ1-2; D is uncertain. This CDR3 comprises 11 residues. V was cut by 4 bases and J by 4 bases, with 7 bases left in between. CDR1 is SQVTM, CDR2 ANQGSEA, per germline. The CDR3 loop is CSVATRYGYTF. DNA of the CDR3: TGCAGCGTTGCGACGCGCTATGGCTACACCTTC.

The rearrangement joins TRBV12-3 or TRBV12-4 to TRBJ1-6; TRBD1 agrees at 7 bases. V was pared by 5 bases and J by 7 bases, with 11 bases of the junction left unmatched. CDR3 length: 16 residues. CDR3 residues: CASSPKRDRANSPLHF. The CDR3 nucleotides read TGTGCCAGCAGTCCAAAGAGGGACAGAGCAAATTCACCCCTCCACTTT.

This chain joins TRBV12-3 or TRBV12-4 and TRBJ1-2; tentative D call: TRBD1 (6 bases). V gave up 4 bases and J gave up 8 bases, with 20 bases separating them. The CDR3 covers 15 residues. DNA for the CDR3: TGTGCCAGCAGTTCAGGGACACTTTCTCCGCGGGGCTACACCTTC. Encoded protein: CASSSGTLSPRGYTF.

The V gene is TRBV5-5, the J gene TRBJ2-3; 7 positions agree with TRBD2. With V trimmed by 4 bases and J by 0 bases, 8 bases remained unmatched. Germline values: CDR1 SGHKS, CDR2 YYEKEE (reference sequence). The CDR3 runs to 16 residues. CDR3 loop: CASSPLSGESTDTQYF. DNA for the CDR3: TGTGCCAGCAGCCCTTTAAGCGGGGAGAGCACAGATACGCAGTATTTT.

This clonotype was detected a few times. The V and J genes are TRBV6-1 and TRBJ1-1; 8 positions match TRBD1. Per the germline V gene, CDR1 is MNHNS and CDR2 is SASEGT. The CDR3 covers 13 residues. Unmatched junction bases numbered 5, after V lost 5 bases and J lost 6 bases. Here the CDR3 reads CASSRQGSAEAFF. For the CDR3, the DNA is TGTGCCAGCAGTCGACAGGGGAGTGCTGAAGCTTTCTTT.

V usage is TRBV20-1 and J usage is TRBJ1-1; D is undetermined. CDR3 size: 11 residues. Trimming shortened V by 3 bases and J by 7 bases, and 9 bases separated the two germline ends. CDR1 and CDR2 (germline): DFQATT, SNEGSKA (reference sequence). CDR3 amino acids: CSASRWVEAFF. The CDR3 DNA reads TGCAGTGCTAGTAGGTGGGTTGAAGCTTTCTTT.

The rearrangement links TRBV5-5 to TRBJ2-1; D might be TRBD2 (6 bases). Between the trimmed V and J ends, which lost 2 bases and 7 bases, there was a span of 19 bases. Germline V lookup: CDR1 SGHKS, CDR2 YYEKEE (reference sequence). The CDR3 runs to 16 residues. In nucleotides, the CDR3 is TGTGCCAGCAGCTTCGATCGACTAGTGATTATAAATGAGCAGTTCTTC. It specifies CASSFDRLVIINEQFF.

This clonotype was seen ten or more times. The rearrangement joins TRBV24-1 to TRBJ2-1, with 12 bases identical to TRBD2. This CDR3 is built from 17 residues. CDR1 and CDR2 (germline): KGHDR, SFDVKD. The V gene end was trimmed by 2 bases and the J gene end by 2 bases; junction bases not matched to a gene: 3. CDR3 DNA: TGTGCCACCAGTGATTCTAGCGGGAGGGCCCCCTACAATGAGCAGTTCTTC. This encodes CATSDSSGRAPYNEQFF.

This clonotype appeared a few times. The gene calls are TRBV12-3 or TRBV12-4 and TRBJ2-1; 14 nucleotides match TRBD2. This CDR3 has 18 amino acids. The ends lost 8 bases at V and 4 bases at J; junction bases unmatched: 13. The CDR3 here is CASGKSGTSGRGYNEQFF. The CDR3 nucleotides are TGTGCCAGCGGGAAATCCGGGACTAGCGGGAGAGGGTACAATGAGCAGTTCTTC.

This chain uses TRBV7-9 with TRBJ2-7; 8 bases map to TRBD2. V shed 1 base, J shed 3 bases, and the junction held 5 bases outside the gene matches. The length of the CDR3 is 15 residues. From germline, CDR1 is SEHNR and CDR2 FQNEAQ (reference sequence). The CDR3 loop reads CASSLGGGINYEQYF. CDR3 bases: TGTGCCAGCAGCTTAGGCGGGGGGATTAACTACGAGCAGTACTTC.

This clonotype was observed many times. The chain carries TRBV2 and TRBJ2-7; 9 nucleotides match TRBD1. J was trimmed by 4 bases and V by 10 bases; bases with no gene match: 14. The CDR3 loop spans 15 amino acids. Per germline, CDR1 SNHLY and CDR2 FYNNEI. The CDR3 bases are TGTGCCACCCGAAGGCAGCTACAGGGGGCGTACGAGCAGTACTTC. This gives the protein CATRRQLQGAYEQYF.

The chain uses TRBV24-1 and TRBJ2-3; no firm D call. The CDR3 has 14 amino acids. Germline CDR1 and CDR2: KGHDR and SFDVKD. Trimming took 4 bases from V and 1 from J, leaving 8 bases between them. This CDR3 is CATSDEERTDTQYF. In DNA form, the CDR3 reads TGTGCCACCAGTGACGAGGAACGCACAGATACGCAGTATTTT.

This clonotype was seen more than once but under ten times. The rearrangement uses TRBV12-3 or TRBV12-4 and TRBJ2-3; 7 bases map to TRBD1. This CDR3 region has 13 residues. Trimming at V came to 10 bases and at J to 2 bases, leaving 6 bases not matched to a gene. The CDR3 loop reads CATTGVPTDTQYF. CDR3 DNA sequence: TGTGCCACCACAGGGGTCCCCACAGATACGCAGTATTTT.

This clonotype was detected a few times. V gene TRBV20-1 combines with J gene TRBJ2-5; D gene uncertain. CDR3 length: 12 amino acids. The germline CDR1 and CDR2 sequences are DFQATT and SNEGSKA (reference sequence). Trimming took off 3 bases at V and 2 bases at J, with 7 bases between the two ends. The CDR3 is CSASQEQETQYF. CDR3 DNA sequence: TGCAGTGCTAGCCAGGAACAAGAGACCCAGTACTTC.

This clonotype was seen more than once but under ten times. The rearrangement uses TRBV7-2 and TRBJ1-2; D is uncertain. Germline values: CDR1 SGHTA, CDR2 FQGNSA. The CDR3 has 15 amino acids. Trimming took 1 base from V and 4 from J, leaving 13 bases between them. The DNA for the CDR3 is TGTGCCAGCAGCTTAGTTGGGGTGGGGTTCTATGGCTACACCTTC. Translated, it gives CASSLVGVGFYGYTF. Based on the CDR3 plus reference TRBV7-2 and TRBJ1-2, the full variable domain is GAGVSQSPSNKVTEKGKDVELRCDPISGHTALYWYRQSLGQGLEFLIYFQGNSAPDKSGLPSDRFSAERTGGSVSTLTIQRTQQEDSAVYLCASSLVGVGFYGYTFGSGTRLTVV.